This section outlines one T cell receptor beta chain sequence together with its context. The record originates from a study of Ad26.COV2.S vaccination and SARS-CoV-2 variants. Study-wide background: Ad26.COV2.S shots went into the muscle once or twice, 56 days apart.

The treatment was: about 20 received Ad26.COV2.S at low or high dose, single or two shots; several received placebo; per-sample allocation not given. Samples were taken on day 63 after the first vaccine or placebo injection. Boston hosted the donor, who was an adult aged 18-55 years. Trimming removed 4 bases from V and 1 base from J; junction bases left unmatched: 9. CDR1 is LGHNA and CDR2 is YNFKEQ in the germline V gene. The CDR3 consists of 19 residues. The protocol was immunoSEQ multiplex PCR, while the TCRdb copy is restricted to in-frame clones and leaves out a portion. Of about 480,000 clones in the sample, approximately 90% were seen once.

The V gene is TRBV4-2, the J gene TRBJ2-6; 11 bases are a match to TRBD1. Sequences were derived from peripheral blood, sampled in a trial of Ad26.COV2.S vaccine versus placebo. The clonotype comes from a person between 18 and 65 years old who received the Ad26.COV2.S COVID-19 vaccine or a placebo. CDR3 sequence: CASSPDGTGGTSGANVLTF. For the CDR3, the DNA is TGTGCCAGCAGCCCGGACGGGACAGGGGGAACATCTGGGGCCAACGTCCTGACTTTC.